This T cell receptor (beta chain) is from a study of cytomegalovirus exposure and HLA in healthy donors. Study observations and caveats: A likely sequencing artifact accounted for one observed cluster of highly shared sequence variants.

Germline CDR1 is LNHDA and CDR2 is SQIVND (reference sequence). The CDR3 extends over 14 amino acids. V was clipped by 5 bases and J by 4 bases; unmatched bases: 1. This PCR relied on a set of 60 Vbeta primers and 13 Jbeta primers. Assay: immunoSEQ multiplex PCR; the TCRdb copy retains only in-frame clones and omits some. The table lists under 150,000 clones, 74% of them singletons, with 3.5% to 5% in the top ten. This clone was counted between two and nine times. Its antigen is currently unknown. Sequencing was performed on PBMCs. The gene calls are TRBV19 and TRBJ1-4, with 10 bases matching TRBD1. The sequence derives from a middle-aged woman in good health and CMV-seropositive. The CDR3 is CASSWTGGNEKLFF. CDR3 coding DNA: TGTGCCAGTAGTTGGACAGGGGGTAATGAAAAACTGTTTTTT.